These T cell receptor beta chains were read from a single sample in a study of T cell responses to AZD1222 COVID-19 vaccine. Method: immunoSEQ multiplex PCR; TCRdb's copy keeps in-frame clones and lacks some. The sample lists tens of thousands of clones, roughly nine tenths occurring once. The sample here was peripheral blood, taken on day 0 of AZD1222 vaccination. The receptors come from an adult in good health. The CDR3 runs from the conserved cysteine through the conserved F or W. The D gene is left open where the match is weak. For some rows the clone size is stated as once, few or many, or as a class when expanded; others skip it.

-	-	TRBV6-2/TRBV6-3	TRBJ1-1	CASSYTSNTEAFF	TGTGCCAGCAGTTACACATCAAACACTGAAGCTTTCTTT
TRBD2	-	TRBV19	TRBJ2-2	CASSITSGGARELFF	TGTGCCAGTAGTATAACTAGCGGGGGGGCACGGGAGCTGTTTTTT
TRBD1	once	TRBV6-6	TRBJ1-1	CASSGSRGAEAFF	TGTGCCAGCAGTGGAAGCAGGGGGGCTGAAGCTTTCTTT
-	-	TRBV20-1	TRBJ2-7	CSASAPPSYEQYF	TGCAGTGCTAGTGCCCCGCCCTCCTACGAGCAGTACTTC
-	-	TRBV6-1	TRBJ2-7	CASSEPGSSYYEQYF	TGTGCCAGCAGTGAACCCGGTTCCTCATACTACGAGCAGTACTTC
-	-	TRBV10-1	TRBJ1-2	CASSPGPYHGYTF	TGCGCCAGCAGCCCGGGACCCTACCATGGCTACACCTTC
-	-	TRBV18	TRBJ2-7	CASSRPEGQDEQYF	TGTGCCAGCTCCCGCCCTGAGGGGCAGGACGAGCAGTACTTC
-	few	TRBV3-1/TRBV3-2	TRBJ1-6	CASSQSESPLHF	TGTGCCAGCAGCCAATCTGAGTCACCCCTCCACTTT
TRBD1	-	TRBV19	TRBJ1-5	CASSIERQGPNQPQHF	TGTGCCAGTAGTATAGAGAGACAGGGGCCTAATCAGCCCCAGCATTTT
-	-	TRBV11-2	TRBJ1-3	CASSFGSSGNTIYF	TGTGCCAGCAGCTTCGGCAGCTCTGGAAACACCATATATTTT
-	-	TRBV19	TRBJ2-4	CASSKGRLGGVDIQYF	TGTGCCAGTAGTAAGGGAAGACTAGGGGGTGTAGACATTCAGTACTTC
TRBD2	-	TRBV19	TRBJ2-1	CASSSPPRGGNEQFF	TGTGCCAGTAGTTCGCCCCCGCGGGGGGGCAATGAGCAGTTCTTC
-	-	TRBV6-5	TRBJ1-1	CASQGFENTEAFF	TGTGCCAGCCAGGGGTTTGAGAACACTGAAGCTTTCTTT
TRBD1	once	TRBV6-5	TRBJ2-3	CASSLRTGADTQYF	TGTGCCAGCAGTCTACGGACAGGGGCAGATACGCAGTATTTT
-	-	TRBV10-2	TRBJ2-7	CATKGRNHEQYF	TGCGCCACCAAGGGGCGGAACCACGAGCAGTACTTC
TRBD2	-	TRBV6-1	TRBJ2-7	CASSENSAGAMYEQYF	TGTGCCAGCAGTGAAAATTCAGCGGGAGCTATGTACGAGCAGTACTTC
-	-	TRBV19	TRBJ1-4	CASSLGAFNEKLFF	TGTGCCAGTAGTCTGGGGGCCTTTAATGAAAAACTGTTTTTT
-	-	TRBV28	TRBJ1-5	CASSLSGGVAQPQHF	TGTGCCAGCAGTTTATCGGGCGGGGTTGCCCAGCCCCAGCATTTT
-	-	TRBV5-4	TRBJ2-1	CASSPDRGRSNEQFF	TGTGCCAGCAGCCCTGATCGGGGGCGGTCCAATGAGCAGTTCTTC
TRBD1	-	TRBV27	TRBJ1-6	CASSPWDRGRGSPLHF	TGTGCCAGCAGTCCCTGGGACAGGGGGCGCGGGTCACCCCTCCACTTT
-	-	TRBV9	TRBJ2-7	CASSPSPGGGNYEQYF	TGTGCCAGCAGCCCCAGCCCCGGCGGAGGGAACTACGAGCAGTACTTC
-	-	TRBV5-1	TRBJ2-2	CASSLNSGELFF	TGCGCCAGCAGCTTGAATTCCGGGGAGCTGTTTTTT
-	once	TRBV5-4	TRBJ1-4	CASSLEAQGEKLFF	TGTGCCAGCAGCTTGGAGGCTCAGGGGGAAAAACTGTTTTTT
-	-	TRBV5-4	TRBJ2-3	CASSSTPGVRDTQYF	TGTGCCAGCAGCTCTACCCCAGGGGTCCGAGATACGCAGTATTTT
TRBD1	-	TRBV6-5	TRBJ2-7	CASSLATGQGHGQYF	TGTGCCAGCAGCCTTGCGACAGGACAGGGGCATGGGCAGTACTTC
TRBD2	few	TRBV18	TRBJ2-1	CASSPPLAGVGNEQFF	TGTGCCAGCTCACCCCCCCTAGCGGGAGTCGGCAATGAGCAGTTCTTC
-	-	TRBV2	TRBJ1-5	CASKLGVSNQPQHF	TGTGCCAGCAAATTGGGTGTGAGCAATCAGCCCCAGCATTTT
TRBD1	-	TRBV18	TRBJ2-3	CASSPPRQGFTDTQYF	TGTGCCAGCTCACCACCTCGACAGGGTTTCACAGATACGCAGTATTTT
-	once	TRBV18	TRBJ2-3	CASSPPKALRGPSQYF	TGTGCCAGCTCACCACCGAAGGCCTTGAGGGGTCCGTCGCAGTATTTT
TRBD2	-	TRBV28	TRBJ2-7	CASISPGLVVHEQYF	TGTGCCAGCATTTCTCCCGGACTAGTAGTCCACGAGCAGTACTTC
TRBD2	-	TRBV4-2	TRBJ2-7	CASGRTSATYEQYF	TGTGCCAGCGGGCGGACTAGCGCTACCTACGAGCAGTACTTC
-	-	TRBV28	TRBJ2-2	CASSLLGTGGELFF	TGTGCCAGCAGTTTATTAGGGACGGGCGGGGAGCTGTTTTTT
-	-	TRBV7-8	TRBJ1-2	CASSLGDNSYGYTF	TGTGCCAGCAGTCTGGGGGACAACAGCTATGGCTACACCTTC
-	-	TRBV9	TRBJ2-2	CASSAIPGRTGELFF	TGTGCCAGCAGCGCGATTCCCGGCCGCACCGGGGAGCTGTTTTTT
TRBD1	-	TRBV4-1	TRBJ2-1	CASSQLPGQGAYEQFF	TGCGCCAGCAGCCAACTACCGGGACAGGGGGCATATGAGCAGTTCTTC
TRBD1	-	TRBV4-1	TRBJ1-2	CASSARTGNPIYGYTF	TGCGCCAGCAGCGCACGGACAGGGAACCCGATCTATGGCTACACCTTC
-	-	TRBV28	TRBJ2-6	CASNRWGTEDSGANVLTF	TGTGCCAGCAACCGGTGGGGGACGGAAGACTCTGGGGCCAACGTCCTGACTTTC
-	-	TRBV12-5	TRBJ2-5	CASGPWGALPGAETQYF	TGTGCTAGTGGTCCGTGGGGGGCGCTTCCAGGGGCAGAGACCCAGTACTTC
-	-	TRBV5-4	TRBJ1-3	CASSLKGNTIYF	TGTGCCAGCAGCTTGAAGGGAAACACCATATATTTT
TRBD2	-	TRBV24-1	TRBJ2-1	CATRARPSGGGNEQFF	TGTGCCACCAGGGCCAGGCCTAGCGGGGGGGGCAATGAGCAGTTCTTC
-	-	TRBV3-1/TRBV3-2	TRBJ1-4	CASSQGDEKLFF	TGTGCCAGCAGCCAAGGGGATGAAAAACTGTTTTTT
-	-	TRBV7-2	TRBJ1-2	CASSFNYGYTF	TGTGCCAGCAGCTTTAACTATGGCTACACCTTC
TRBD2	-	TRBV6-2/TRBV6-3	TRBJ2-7	CASSYISGNTEQYF	TGTGCCAGCAGTTACATTAGCGGGAATACCGAGCAGTACTTC
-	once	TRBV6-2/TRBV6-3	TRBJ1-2	CASTPTGSYGYTF	TGTGCCAGCACCCCTACAGGGAGCTATGGCTACACCTTC
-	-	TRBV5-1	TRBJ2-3	CASSLYGIPTDTQYF	TGCGCCAGCAGCTTATACGGGATCCCTACAGATACGCAGTATTTT
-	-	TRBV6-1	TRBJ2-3	CASGGLQLTTRPVATDTQYF	TGTGCCAGCGGTGGACTCCAACTCACCACGCGCCCGGTCGCCACAGATACGCAGTATTTT